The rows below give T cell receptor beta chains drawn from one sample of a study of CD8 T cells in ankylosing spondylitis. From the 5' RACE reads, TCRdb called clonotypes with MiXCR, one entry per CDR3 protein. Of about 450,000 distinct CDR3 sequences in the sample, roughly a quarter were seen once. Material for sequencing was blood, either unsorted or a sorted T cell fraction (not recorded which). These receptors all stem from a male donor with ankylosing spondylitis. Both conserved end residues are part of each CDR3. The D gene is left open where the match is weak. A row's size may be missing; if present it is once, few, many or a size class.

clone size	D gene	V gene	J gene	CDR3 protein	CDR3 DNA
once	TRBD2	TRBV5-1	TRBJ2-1	CASSLASGTSGRHEQFF	TGCGCCAGCAGCTTGGCCTCCGGGACTAGCGGGAGGCATGAGCAGTTCTTC
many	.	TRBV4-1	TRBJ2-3	CASSQARGPDTQYF	TGCGCCAGCAGCCAGGCCCGGGGCCCAGATACGCAGTATTTT
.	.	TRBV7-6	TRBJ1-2	CASSFGRNGYTF	TGTGCCAGCAGCTTCGGAAGGAATGGCTACACCTTC
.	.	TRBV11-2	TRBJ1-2	CASSLEEYRLQTGGYTF	TGTGCCAGCAGCTTAGAGGAGTATAGGCTTCAAACGGGGGGCTACACCTTC
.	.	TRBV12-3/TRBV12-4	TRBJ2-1	CASSWLKQGQFF	TGTGCCAGCAGTTGGCTTAAGCAGGGGCAGTTCTTC
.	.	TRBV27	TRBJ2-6	CASSLFGKSGANVLTF	TGTGCCAGCAGTTTATTCGGGAAGTCTGGGGCCAACGTCCTGACTTTC
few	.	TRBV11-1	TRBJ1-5	CASSLGTAFNYSNQPQHF	TGTGCCAGCAGCTTAGGGACAGCTTTTAATTATAGCAATCAGCCCCAGCATTTT
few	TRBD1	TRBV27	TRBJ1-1	CASSPDRGRRTEAFF	TGTGCCAGCAGTCCCGACAGGGGAAGGCGAACTGAAGCTTTCTTT
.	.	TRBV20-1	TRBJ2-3	CSAHKTGIVDTQYF	TGCAGTGCACACAAGACAGGAATCGTCGATACGCAGTATTTT
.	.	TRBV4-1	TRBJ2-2	CASSQDPPPGELFF	TGCGCCAGCAGCCAAGATCCCCCACCCGGGGAGCTGTTTTTT
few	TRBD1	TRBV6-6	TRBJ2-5	CASDAGGIGTQYF	TGTGCCAGCGACGCAGGGGGCATAGGGACCCAGTACTTC
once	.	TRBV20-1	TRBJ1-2	CSAIRTFEGYTF	TGCAGTGCTATACGGACCTTTGAGGGCTACACCTTC
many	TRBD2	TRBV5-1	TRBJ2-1	CASSLEAGYNEQFF	TGCGCCAGCAGCTTGGAAGCGGGGTACAATGAGCAGTTCTTC
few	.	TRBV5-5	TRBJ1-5	CASSLLGDNQPQHF	TGTGCCAGCAGCTTGTTGGGGGACAATCAGCCCCAGCATTTT
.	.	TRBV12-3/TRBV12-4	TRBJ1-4	CASRPEQGPPEKLFF	TGTGCCAGCAGGCCAGAACAGGGCCCGCCTGAAAAACTGTTTTTT
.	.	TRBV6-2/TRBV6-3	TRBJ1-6	CASSYRDVRQWSPLHF	TGTGCCAGCAGTTACCGGGACGTACGACAATGGTCACCCCTCCACTTT
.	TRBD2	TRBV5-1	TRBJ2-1	CASSLGGSTSANEQFF	TGCGCCAGCAGCTTGGGGGGATCGACTAGCGCTAATGAGCAGTTCTTC
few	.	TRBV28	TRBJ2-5	CASSSLPRFLVQETQYF	TGTGCCAGCAGTTCTTTACCCCGGTTTTTAGTTCAAGAGACCCAGTACTTC